The 17 T cell receptor beta chains below all came from one sample that was sequenced in a study of response to subunit inactivated influenza vaccine. In TCRdb, the RT-PCR reads were re-called with MiXCR into one record per CDR3 protein. The sample yields hundreds of thousands of distinct CDR3 sequences, 14% seen once. Sequencing was performed on PBMCs from blood, taken 14 to 15 days before vaccination. These receptors came from a man aged 45-65 years who received an inactivated influenza vaccine.

In this sample, this clonotype turned up a few times. The rearrangement uses TRBV6-1 and TRBJ1-1, with 8 bases fitting TRBD1. CDR1 and CDR2 (germline): MNHNS, SASEGT. The CDR3 is 15 amino acids. Germline trimming cut 7 bases from V and 1 base from J; bases unmatched to any gene: 8. The CDR3 coding sequence is TGTGCCAGCAAGAAATCCGGGACAGGGAACACTGAAGCTTTCTTT. Residues: CASKKSGTGNTEAFF.

A few counts support this clonotype. V and J are TRBV20-1 and TRBJ2-2, with D possibly being TRBD1 or TRBD2 (5 bases each). The V end was cut by 3 bases, the J end by 6 bases, with 17 bases between. This CDR3 has 15 amino acids. The germline V gene has CDR1 DFQATT and CDR2 SNEGSKA (reference sequence). CDR3 in DNA: TGCAGTGCTAGCATGTGGGGCGGGTGGTCCGGGGAGCTGTTTTTT. This gives the protein CSASMWGGWSGELFF.

This clonotype showed up just a few times. This chain uses TRBV24-1 with TRBJ2-7, with 9 bases that match TRBD1. The length of the CDR3 is 14 residues. Germline V gives CDR1 KGHDR, CDR2 SFDVKD. The V and J ends lost 5 bases and 5 bases, in that order; junction bases with no gene match: 6. The CDR3 loop is CATSGRDRVHEQYF. The DNA of the CDR3 is TGTGCCACCAGTGGTCGGGACAGGGTCCACGAGCAGTACTTC.

This clonotype came up a few times. The V gene is TRBV7-2, the J gene TRBJ2-4; 7 bases align to TRBD1. The germline V gene has CDR1 SGHTA and CDR2 FQGNSA. Trimming cost V 5 bases and J 8 bases; bases outside gene matches: 9. The CDR3 contains 14 residues. The CDR3 reads CASSPQGVLDIQYF. The CDR3 DNA follows: TGTGCCAGCAGCCCCCAGGGGGTATTAGACATTCAGTACTTC.

This chain joins TRBV5-1 and TRBJ2-1; perhaps TRBD2 as D (6 bases). The CDR3 extends over 14 amino acids. V lost 2 bases to trimming and J lost 5 bases, with 11 bases between them. In germline, CDR1 is SGHRS, CDR2 YFSETQ. The chain's CDR3 is CASSFGGTHNEQFF. The CDR3 bases are TGCGCCAGCAGCTTCGGAGGGACCCACAATGAGCAGTTCTTC. Filled out from reference TRBV5-1 and TRBJ2-1, the complete variable domain reads KAGVTQTPRYLIKTRGQQVTLSCSPISGHRSVSWYQQTPGQGLQFLFEYFSETQRNKGNFPGRFSGRQFSNSRSEMNVSTLELGDSALYLCASSFGGTHNEQFFGPGTRLTVL.

In this sample, this clonotype turned up a few times. The rearrangement joins TRBV24-1 to TRBJ2-2, with TRBD1 identical over 11 bases. In germline, CDR1 is KGHDR, CDR2 SFDVKD. Trimming cost V 4 bases and J 1 base; bases outside gene matches: 4. The CDR3 consists of 17 residues. CDR3 loop: CATSDLGQGVNTGELFF. The CDR3 region has the DNA TGTGCCACCAGTGACCTGGGACAGGGGGTGAACACCGGGGAGCTGTTTTTT.

The CDR3 DNA is TGTGCCAGCTCACCACCGGGGACAGGAGGGGAGACCCAGTACTTC. Its translation is CASSPPGTGGETQYF. The chain couples TRBV18 to TRBJ2-5; 8 positions match TRBD1. Unmatched junction bases numbered 5, after V lost 0 bases and J lost 5 bases. The length of the CDR3 is 15 residues. Germline V gives CDR1 KGHSH, CDR2 LQKENI.

This clonotype was observed a few times. The chain combines TRBV7-8 with TRBJ2-1; tentatively, D is TRBD1 or TRBD2 (5 bases each). V dropped 1 base and J dropped 6 bases, with 19 bases sitting between them. Germline V gene sequence: CDR1 SGHVS, CDR2 FQNEAQ. The CDR3 spans 17 residues. DNA of the CDR3: TGTGCCAGCAGCTTAGGCACTGGGTGGGGGAGCTTCAATGAGCAGTTCTTC. Residues: CASSLGTGWGSFNEQFF.

This clonotype was counted only a few times. The rearrangement joins TRBV11-2 to TRBJ2-7, with 9 bases fitting TRBD2. The CDR3 extends over 14 amino acids. J gave up 7 bases and V 3 bases, and 7 bases lay outside the gene matches. Germline values: CDR1 SGHAT, CDR2 FQNNGV. CDR3 nucleotide sequence: TGTGCCAGCAGCTTTGGCGGGGGGGTAGGTGAGCAGTACTTC. It yields the protein CASSFGGGVGEQYF.

The sample holds many counts of this clonotype. The chain joins TRBV4-2 to TRBJ1-4; D is possibly TRBD1 (5 bases). This CDR3 spans 16 amino acids. CDR1 LGHNA and CDR2 YNFKEQ come from the germline V gene. V lost 3 bases, J lost 4 bases, and 15 bases lay in between. This CDR3 reads CASSQKDGTGNEKLFF. The CDR3 coding sequence is TGTGCCAGCAGCCAGAAAGACGGGACGGGTAATGAAAAACTGTTTTTT.

The rearrangement links TRBV28 to TRBJ1-6, with 7 bases aligning to TRBD1. The CDR3 has 14 amino acids. V trimming: 6 bases; J trimming: 10 bases; junction bases outside the gene matches: 9. The V gene's germline CDR1 is MDHEN and CDR2 SYDVKM. CDR3 DNA: TGTGCCAGCAGAAAGGACAGGTTCAGGTCACCCCTCCACTTT. It translates to CASRKDRFRSPLHF.

The table lists this clonotype with a few counts. V is TRBV11-2 and J is TRBJ2-7; no reliable D call. This CDR3 contains 13 residues. V lost 0 bases, J lost 2 bases, and 5 bases lay in between. Per germline, CDR1 SGHAT and CDR2 FQNNGV. The CDR3 nucleotides read TGTGCCAGCAGCTTAGATTGGGCCTACGAGCAGTACTTC. The encoded protein is CASSLDWAYEQYF.

This clonotype came up many times. The chain joins TRBV12-3 or TRBV12-4 to TRBJ2-3; unclear D gene. The CDR3 sequence is 16 residues long. V lost 1 base, J lost 3 bases, and 14 bases lay in between. CDR3 protein: CASSLDGEVWTDTQYF. In nucleotides, the CDR3 is TGTGCCAGCAGTTTAGATGGTGAGGTTTGGACAGATACGCAGTATTTT.

The sample holds a few counts of this clonotype. The chain is built from TRBV3-1 and TRBJ2-3; D gene ambiguous. CDR3 size: 14 residues. Trimming cost V 0 bases and J 4 bases, with 8 bases left between them. The germline V gene encodes CDR1 LGHDT and CDR2 YNNKEL (reference sequence). The CDR3 DNA reads TGTGCCAGCAGCCAAGAGCCCAGTGCAGATACGCAGTATTTT. It yields the protein CASSQEPSADTQYF.

V and J are TRBV5-1 and TRBJ1-2; D remains ambiguous. Germline V gene data show CDR1 as SGHRS and CDR2 as YFSETQ. This CDR3 has 12 amino acids. V lost 5 bases, J lost 0 bases, and 5 bases lay in between. The CDR3 nucleotides read TGCGCCAGCAGACCTTCTAACTATGGCTACACCTTC. The encoded protein is CASRPSNYGYTF. The entire variable domain, with the rest obtained from reference TRBV5-1 and TRBJ1-2, is as follows: KAGVTQTPRYLIKTRGQQVTLSCSPISGHRSVSWYQQTPGQGLQFLFEYFSETQRNKGNFPGRFSGRQFSNSRSEMNVSTLELGDSALYLCASRPSNYGYTFGSGTRLTVV.

The table lists this clonotype with many counts. The chain uses TRBV7-2 and TRBJ1-5; no reliable D call. The V gene's germline CDR1 is SGHTA and CDR2 FQGNSA. The CDR3 covers 13 residues. Trimming left V 1 base short and J 9 bases short, with 10 bases between. The CDR3 reads CASSLGPPRPQHF. CDR3 in DNA: TGTGCCAGCAGCTTAGGCCCCCCACGGCCCCAGCATTTT.

The chain uses TRBV6-2 or TRBV6-3 and TRBJ2-1; TRBD2 matches 15 bases. The CDR3 runs 15 residues. The V gene end was trimmed by 7 bases and the J gene end by 4 bases; junction bases not matched to a gene: 2. Germline CDR1 MNHEY, CDR2 SVGEGT. CDR3 loop: CASKGLAGGYNEQFF. In DNA form, the CDR3 reads TGTGCCAGCAAAGGACTAGCGGGGGGGTACAATGAGCAGTTCTTC.